This T cell receptor beta chain was documented in a study of T-cell memory formation after mild COVID-19 (dated by TCRdb to about 2021). Describing the broader study: TCR sequence clusters from the two donors were largely donor specific. In two donors, T-cell clones that expanded and contracted after mild COVID-19 were tracked by sequencing TCRalpha and TCRbeta repertoires over time. The cohort was made up of two young adult volunteers, one female and one male, who were previously healthy.

Trimming removed 4 bases from V and 15 bases from J; the gene matches leave 15 bases unexplained. The CDR3 has 14 amino acids, counting the end cysteine and phenylalanine. This entry keeps only the CDR3 DNA: 42 bases, framed from base 1. CDR1 and CDR2 are read off the germline V gene as SGHAT and FQNNGV. Sequencing relied on an Illumina NovaSeq 6000. TCRalpha and TCRbeta cDNA libraries were built by 5'RACE with constant-segment primers, adding sample barcodes and unique molecular identifiers. RNA was extracted from every sample with Trizol reagent. Library amplification was performed in two PCR steps, and a second sample barcode and Illumina TruSeq adapters were introduced in the second step. Sequencing of the libraries was done on an Illumina NovaSeq, producing 2 x 150 bp paired-end reads. Processing in the source paper ran as follows. Demultiplexing of reads and collapsing into UMI-guided consensus sequences were performed with migec v1.2.7. With mixcr v2.1.11, UMI consensuses were aligned to TRA and TRB V and J templates and assembled into clonotypes. A clonotype was counted as expanded or contracted only when both edgeR and NoisET called the clonotype significant, with the noise models trained on biological replicates. edgeR calls used a false discovery rate-adjusted p below 0.01 and a log2 fold-change threshold of 1. As an exploratory analysis of dynamics, max-normalized trajectories of the 1000 most abundant clonotypes were examined with PCA combined with hierarchical clustering. The CD4 or CD8 phenotype of responding clones was assigned using the separately sequenced CD4+ and CD8+ repertoires. The raw public data were reprocessed by TCRdb itself: fastp quality trimming at Q25, MiXCR clonotype calling, in-frame beta chains only. CDR3 protein sequences are deduplicated, and each keeps its most common genes and DNA. The V and J calls were determined by TCRdb, not by the authors. The sample has a few hundred thousand distinct CDR3 sequences on record, roughly 21% of them singletons. The ten largest clones capture approximately 8% of the sample.

General findings and caveats noted by the study authors: Balanced CD4/CD8 phenotypes were observed for clones contracting from day 15 to 85, whereas a bias towards CD4+ was observed for a second wave of clones expanding from day 15 to 37. Contracting CD4+ clones turned up mainly in the CM and EM memory subsets, whereas EMRA was where CD8+ clones were enriched. Whether the second-wave clones peaking on day 37 were SARS-CoV-2 specific was not confirmed. Some responding clones were detected in pre-infection memory, suggesting pre-existing cross-reactive memory T cells joined the SARS-CoV-2 response. The study included only a couple of mild cases, and larger cohorts that include severe cases with pre-infection samples were judged to be necessary.

Concerning this clonotype: What this receptor recognizes is not known. No quality values exist for individual bases; no much larger clone is one base distant.

Ficoll-Paque density gradient centrifugation was the method used to isolate PBMCs. Here the chain combines TRBV11-2 and TRBJ2-1; 7 junctional bases match TRBD2. Sample: PBMCs or a T cell subset sorted from them (not recorded which). This sequence originates from an adult woman who had mild COVID-19 (a few samples of this study predate the infection). The sample titles of this study are shuffled in the database, so cell type and time point are left out; the donor was told from shared clones. Here is the DNA: TGTGCCAGCAGCTCCTCGACTAGCCCGGGCCAGGGGTTCTTC. It specifies CASSSSTSPGQGFF.